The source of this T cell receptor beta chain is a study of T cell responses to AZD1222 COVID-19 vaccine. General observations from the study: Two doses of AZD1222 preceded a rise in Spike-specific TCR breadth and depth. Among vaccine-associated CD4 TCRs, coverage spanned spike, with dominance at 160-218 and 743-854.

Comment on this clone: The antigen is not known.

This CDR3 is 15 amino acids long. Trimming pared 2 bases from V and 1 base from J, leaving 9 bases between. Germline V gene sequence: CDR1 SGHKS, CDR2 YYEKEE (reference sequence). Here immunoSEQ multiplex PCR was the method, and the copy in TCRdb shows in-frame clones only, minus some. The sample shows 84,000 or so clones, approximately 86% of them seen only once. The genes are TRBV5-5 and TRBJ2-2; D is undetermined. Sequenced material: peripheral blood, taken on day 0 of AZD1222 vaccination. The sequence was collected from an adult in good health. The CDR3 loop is CASSLGRQNTGELFF. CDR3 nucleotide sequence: TGTGCCAGCAGCTTAGGCCGGCAGAACACCGGGGAGCTGTTTTTT.